This TCR beta chain appears in the sequencing data of a study of blood T cell repertoires in COVID-19. Overall study context: Acute-phase and convalescent COVID-19 samples originated in the United States, Italy and Spain.

In the authors' methods: Researchers report that nucleated cell counts were estimated from reference gene primer amplification. Here immunoSEQ multiplex PCR was the method, and the copy in TCRdb shows in-frame clones only, minus some. V, J and clone size derive from that table, while D and trimming were established from the DNA sequence. The sample records 70,000 to 75,000 clones, 81% being singletons. The material sequenced was peripheral blood. The sequence was obtained from a woman aged 65 to 85 with acute or convalescent COVID-19.

As DNA, the CDR3 is TGTGCCAGTAGTATATATGGCAGGGGAAGAGGAAACACCATATATTTT. This gives the protein CASSIYGRGRGNTIYF. The chain uses TRBV19 and TRBJ1-3; D is possibly TRBD1 (6 bases). CDR1 is LNHDA and CDR2 is SQIVND in the germline V gene (reference sequence). V was clipped by 2 bases and J by 4 bases, with 15 bases between them. The CDR3 loop spans 16 amino acids.